This T cell receptor beta chain was sequenced during a study of cytomegalovirus exposure and HLA in healthy donors. Whole-study context: Later analysis reported that the approximately 130 validation repertoires shared the platform of the roughly 680 first-cohort repertoires.

Germline V lookup: CDR1 MNHEY, CDR2 SVGAGI. The CDR3 runs to 11 residues. Broader study findings: The CMV antigen specificity of a few CMV-associated chains was confirmed through in vitro analysis.

As for this clone: Its antigen is not known. A read error may account for a junction end that differs from germline.

Sequencing used immunoSEQ multiplex PCR; TCRdb keeps in-frame clones, though not all of them. The data show 100,000 to 150,000 clones, about 96% seen once. The J gene is TRBJ2-7, the V gene TRBV6-5; D gene ambiguous. The sequencing input was PBMCs. The sequence was collected from a young man in good health and CMV-seronegative. The CDR3 DNA sequence: TGTGCCAGCAGTTACAACTACGGGCAGTACTTC. The encoded protein is CASSYNYGQYF.